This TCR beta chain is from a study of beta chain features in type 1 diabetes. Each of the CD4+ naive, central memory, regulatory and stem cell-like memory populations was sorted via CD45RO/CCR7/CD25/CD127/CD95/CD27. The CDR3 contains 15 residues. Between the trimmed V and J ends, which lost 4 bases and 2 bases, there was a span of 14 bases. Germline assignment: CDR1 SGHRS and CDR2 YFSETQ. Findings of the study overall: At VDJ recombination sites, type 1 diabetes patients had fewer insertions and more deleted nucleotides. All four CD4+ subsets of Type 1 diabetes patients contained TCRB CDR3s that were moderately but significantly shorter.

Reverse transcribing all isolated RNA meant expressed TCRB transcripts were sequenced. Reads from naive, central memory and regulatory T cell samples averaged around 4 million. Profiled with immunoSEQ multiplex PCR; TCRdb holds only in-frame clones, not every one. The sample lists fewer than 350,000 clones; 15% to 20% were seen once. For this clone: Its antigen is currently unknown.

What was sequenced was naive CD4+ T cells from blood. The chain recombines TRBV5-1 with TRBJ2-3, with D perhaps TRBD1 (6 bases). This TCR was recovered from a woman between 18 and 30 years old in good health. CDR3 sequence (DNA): TGCGCCAGCAGCGCCCAACAGGGTACCACAGATACGCAGTATTTT. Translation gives CASSAQQGTTDTQYF.